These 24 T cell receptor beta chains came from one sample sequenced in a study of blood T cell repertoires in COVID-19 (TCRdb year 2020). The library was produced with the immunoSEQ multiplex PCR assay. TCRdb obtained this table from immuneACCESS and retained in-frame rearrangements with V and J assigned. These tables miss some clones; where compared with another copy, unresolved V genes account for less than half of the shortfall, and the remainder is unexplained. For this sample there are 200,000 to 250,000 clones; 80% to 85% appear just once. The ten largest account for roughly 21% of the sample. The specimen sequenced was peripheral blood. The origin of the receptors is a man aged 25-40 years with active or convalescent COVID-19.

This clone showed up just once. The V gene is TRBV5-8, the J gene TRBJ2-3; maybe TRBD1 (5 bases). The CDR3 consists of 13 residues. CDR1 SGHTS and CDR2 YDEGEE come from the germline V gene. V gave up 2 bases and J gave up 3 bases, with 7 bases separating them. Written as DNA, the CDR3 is TGTGCCAGCAGCTTACAGGCGACAGATACGCAGTATTTT. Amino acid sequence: CASSLQATDTQYF.

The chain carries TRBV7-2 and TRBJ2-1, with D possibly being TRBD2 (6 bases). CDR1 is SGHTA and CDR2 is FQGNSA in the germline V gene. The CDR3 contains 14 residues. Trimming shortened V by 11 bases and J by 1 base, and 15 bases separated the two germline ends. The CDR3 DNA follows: TGTGCCGACGCCGAGGGACTTTCCTACAATGAGCAGTTCTTC. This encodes CADAEGLSYNEQFF.

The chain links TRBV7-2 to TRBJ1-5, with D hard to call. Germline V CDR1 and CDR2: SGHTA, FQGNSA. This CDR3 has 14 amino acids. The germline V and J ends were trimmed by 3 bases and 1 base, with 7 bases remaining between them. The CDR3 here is CASSLTLSNQPQHF. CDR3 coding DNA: TGTGCCAGCAGCTTGACACTGAGCAATCAGCCCCAGCATTTT.

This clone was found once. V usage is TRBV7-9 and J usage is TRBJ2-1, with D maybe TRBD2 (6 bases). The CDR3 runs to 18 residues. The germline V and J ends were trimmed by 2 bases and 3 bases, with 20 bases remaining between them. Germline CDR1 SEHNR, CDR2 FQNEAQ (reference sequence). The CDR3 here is CASSLRSFRGKDYNEQFF. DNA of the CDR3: TGTGCCAGCAGCTTAAGGTCTTTTCGGGGGAAAGACTACAATGAGCAGTTCTTC. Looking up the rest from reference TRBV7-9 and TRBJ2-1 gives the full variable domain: DTGVSQNPRHKITKRGQNVTFRCDPISEHNRLYWYRQTLGQGPEFLTYFQNEAQLEKSRLLSDRFSAERPKGSFSTLEIQRTEQGDSAMYLCASSLRSFRGKDYNEQFFGPGTRLTVL.

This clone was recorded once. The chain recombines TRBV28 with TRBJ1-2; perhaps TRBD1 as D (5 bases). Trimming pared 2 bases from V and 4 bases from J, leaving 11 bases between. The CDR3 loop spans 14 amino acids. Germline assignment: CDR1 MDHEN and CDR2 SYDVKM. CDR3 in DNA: TGTGCCAGCAGTTTAAAGGGGCTGAGCTATGGCTACACCTTC. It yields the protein CASSLKGLSYGYTF.

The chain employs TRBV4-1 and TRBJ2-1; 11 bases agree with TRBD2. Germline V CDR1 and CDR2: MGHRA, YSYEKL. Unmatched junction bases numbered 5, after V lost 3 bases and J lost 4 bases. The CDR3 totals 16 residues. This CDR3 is CASSHVGLAVYNEQFF. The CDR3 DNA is TGCGCCAGCAGCCATGTGGGACTAGCGGTTTACAATGAGCAGTTCTTC.

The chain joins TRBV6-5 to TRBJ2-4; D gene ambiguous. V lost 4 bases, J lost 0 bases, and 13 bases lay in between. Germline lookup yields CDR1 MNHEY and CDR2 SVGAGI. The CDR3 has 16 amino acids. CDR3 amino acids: CASSSDSELAKNIQYF. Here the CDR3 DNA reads TGTGCCAGCAGTTCCGACTCCGAGTTAGCCAAAAACATTCAGTACTTC.

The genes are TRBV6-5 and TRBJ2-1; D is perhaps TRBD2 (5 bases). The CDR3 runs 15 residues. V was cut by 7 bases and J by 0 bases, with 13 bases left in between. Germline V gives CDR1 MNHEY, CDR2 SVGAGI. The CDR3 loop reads CASTWKGSSYNEQFF. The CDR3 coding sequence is TGTGCCAGCACTTGGAAAGGGAGCTCCTACAATGAGCAGTTCTTC.

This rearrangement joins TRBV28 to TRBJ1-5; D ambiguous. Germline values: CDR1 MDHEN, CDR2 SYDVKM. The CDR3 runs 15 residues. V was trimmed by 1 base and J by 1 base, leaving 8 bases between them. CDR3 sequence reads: CASSLSGWSNQPQHF. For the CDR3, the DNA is TGTGCCAGCAGTTTATCGGGGTGGAGCAATCAGCCCCAGCATTTT. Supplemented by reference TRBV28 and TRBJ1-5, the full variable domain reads DVKVTQSSRYLVKRTGEKVFLECVQDMDHENMFWYRQDPGLGLRLIYFSYDVKMKEKGDIPEGYSVSREKKERFSLILESASTNQTSMYLCASSLSGWSNQPQHFGDGTRLSIL.

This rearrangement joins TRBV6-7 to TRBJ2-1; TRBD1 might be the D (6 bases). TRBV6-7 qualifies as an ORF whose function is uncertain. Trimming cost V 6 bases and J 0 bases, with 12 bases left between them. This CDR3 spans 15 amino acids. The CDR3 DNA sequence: TGTGCCAGCAGCACAACAGGGAGCTCCTACAATGAGCAGTTCTTC. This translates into CASSTTGSSYNEQFF.

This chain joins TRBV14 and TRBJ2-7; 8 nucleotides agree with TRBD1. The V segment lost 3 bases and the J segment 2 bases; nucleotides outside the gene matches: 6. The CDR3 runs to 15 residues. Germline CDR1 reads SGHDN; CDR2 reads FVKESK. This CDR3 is CASSHLGQGPYEQYF. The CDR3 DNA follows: TGTGCCAGCAGCCATTTAGGACAGGGCCCCTACGAGCAGTACTTC. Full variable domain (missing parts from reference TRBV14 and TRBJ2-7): EAGVTQFPSHSVIEKGQTVTLRCDPISGHDNLYWYRRVMGKEIKFLLHFVKESKQDESGMPNNRFLAERTGGTYSTLKVQPAELEDSGVYFCASSHLGQGPYEQYFGPGTRLTVT.

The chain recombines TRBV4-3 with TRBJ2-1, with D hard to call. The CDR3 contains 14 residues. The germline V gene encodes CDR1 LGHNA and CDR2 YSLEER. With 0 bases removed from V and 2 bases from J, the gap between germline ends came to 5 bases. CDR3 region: CASSQDRTYNEQFF. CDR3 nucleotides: TGCGCCAGCAGCCAAGATCGTACCTACAATGAGCAGTTCTTC.

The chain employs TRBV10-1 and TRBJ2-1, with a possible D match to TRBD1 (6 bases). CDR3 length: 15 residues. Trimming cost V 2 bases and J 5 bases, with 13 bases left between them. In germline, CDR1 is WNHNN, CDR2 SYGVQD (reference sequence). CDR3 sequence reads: CASSERNRANNEQFF. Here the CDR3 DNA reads TGCGCCAGCAGTGAGAGGAACAGGGCCAACAATGAGCAGTTCTTC.

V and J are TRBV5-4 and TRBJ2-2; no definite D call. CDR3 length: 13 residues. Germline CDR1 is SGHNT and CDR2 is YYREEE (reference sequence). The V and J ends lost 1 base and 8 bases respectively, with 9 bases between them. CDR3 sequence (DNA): TGTGCCAGCAGCTTGCCCGAGGTGGGGGAGCTGTTTTTT. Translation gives CASSLPEVGELFF.

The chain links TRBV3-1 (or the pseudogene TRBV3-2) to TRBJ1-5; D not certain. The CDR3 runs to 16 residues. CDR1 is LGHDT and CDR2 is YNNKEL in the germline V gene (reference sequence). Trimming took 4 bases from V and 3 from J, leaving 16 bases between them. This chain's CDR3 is CASSPSIRASNQPQHF. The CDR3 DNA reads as TGTGCCAGCAGCCCTAGCATCCGGGCCTCCAATCAGCCCCAGCATTTT.

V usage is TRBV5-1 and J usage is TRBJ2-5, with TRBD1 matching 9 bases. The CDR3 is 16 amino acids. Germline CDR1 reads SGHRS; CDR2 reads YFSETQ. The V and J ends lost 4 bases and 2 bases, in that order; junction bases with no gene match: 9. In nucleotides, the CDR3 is TGCGCCAGCAGCACAGGAGGGACAGGGCCTCAAGAGACCCAGTACTTC. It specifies CASSTGGTGPQETQYF.

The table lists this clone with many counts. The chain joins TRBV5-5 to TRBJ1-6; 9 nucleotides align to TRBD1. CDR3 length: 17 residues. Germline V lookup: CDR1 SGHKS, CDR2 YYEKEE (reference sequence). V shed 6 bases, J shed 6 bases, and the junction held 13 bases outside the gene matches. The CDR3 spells CASIPPQGAVSNSPLHF. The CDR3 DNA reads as TGTGCCAGCATCCCCCCACAGGGGGCGGTAAGTAATTCACCCCTCCACTTT.

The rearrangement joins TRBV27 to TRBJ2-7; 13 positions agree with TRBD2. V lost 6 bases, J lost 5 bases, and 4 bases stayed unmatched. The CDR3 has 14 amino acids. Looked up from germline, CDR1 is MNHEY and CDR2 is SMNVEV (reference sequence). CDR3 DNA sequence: TGTGCCAGCAGACTAGCGGGAGGGCCCGACGAGCAGTACTTC. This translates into CASRLAGGPDEQYF.

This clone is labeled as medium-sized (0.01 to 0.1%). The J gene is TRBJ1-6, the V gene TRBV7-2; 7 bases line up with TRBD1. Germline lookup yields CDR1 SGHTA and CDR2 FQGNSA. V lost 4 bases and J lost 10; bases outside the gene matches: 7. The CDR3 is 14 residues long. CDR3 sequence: CASSSRQGRSPLHF. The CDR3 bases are TGTGCCAGCAGCTCCCGACAGGGACGATCACCCCTCCACTTT.

CDR3 residues: CASSFGLATDTQYF. The DNA of the CDR3 is TGCGCCAGCAGCTTTGGACTAGCGACAGATACGCAGTATTTT. The rearrangement joins TRBV5-1 to TRBJ2-3; 9 bases fit TRBD2. With V trimmed by 2 bases and J by 3 bases, 1 base remained unmatched. The V gene's germline CDR1 is SGHRS and CDR2 YFSETQ. The CDR3 has 14 residues.

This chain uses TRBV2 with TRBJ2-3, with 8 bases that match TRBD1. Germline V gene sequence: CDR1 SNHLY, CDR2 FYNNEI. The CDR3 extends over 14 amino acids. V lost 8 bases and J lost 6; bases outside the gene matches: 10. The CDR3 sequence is CASCRDRSSDTQYF. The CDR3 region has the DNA TGTGCCAGCTGCCGGGACAGGTCTTCGGATACGCAGTATTTT.

CDR3 in amino acids: CACTNRDRARSPLHF. The CDR3 coding sequence is TGTGCCTGCACCAACCGGGACAGGGCCCGTTCACCCCTCCACTTT. The rearrangement links TRBV30 to TRBJ1-6; 9 nucleotides match TRBD1. The V and J ends lost 6 bases and 9 bases, in that order; junction bases with no gene match: 12. Germline V lookup: CDR1 GTSNPN, CDR2 SVGIG (reference sequence). The CDR3 spans 15 residues.

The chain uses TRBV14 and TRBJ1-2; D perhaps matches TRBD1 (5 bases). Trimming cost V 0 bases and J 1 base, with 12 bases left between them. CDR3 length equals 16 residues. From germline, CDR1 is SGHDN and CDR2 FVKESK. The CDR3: CASSQDMGQINYGYTF. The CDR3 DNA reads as TGTGCCAGCAGCCAAGATATGGGGCAGATTAACTATGGCTACACCTTC. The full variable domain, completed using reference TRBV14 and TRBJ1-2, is EAGVTQFPSHSVIEKGQTVTLRCDPISGHDNLYWYRRVMGKEIKFLLHFVKESKQDESGMPNNRFLAERTGGTYSTLKVQPAELEDSGVYFCASSQDMGQINYGYTFGSGTRLTVV.

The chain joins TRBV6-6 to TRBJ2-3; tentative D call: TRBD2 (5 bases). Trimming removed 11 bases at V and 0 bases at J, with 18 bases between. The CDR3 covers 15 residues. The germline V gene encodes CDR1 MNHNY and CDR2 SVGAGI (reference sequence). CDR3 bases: TGTGCCTCCGGGGTTGGCGTCTCTAGCACAGATACGCAGTATTTT. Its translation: CASGVGVSSTDTQYF.